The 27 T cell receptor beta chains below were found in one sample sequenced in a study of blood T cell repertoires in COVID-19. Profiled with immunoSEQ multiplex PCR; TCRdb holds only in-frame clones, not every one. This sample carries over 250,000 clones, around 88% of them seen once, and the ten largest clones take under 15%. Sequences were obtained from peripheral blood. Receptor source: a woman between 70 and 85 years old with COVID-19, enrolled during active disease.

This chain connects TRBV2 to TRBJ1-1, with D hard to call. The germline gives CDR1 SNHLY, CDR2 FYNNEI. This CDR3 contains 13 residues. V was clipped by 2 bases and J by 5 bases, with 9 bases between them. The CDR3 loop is CASSEPLVTEAFF. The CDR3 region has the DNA TGTGCCAGCAGTGAACCGCTAGTTACTGAAGCTTTCTTT.

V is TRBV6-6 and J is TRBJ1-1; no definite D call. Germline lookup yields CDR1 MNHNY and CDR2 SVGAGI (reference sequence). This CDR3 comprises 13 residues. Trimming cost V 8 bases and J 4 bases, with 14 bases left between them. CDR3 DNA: TGTGCCAGCGGTAGGTCGGAGGCCACTGAAGCTTTCTTT. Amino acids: CASGRSEATEAFF.

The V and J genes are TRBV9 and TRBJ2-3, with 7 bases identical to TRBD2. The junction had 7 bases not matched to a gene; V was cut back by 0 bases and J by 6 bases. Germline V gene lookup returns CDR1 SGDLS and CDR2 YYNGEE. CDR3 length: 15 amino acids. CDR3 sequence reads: CASSVVPGGGDTQYF. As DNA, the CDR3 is TGTGCCAGCAGCGTAGTTCCGGGGGGAGGGGATACGCAGTATTTT.

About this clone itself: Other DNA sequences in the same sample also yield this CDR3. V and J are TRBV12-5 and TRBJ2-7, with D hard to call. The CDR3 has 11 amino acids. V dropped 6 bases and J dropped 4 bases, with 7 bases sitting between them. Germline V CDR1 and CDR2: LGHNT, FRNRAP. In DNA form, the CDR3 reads TGTGCTAGTGGCCTATTATACGAGCAGTACTTC. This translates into CASGLLYEQYF. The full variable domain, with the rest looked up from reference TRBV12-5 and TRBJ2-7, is DARVTQTPRHKVTEMGQEVTMRCQPILGHNTVFWYRQTMMQGLELLAYFRNRAPLDDSGMPKDRFSAEMPDATLATLKIQPSEPRDSAVYFCASGLLYEQYFGPGTRLTVT.

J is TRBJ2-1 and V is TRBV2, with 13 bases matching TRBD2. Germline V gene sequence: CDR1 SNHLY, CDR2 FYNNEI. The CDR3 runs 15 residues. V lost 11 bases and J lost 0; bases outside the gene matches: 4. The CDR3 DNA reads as TGTGCCGAAACTAGCGGGGGGGGCTCCTACAATGAGCAGTTCTTC. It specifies CAETSGGGSYNEQFF. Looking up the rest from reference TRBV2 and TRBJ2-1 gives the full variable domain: EPEVTQTPSHQVTQMGQEVILRCVPISNHLYFYWYRQILGQKVEFLVSFYNNEISEKSEIFDDQFSVERPDGSNFTLKIRSTKLEDSAMYFCAETSGGGSYNEQFFGPGTRLTVL.

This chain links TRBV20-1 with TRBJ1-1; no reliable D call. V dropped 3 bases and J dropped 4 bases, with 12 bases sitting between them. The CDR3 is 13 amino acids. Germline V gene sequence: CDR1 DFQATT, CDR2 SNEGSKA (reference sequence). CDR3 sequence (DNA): TGCAGTGCTAGTCCTAGACGGGTCACTGAAGCTTTCTTT. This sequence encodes CSASPRRVTEAFF.

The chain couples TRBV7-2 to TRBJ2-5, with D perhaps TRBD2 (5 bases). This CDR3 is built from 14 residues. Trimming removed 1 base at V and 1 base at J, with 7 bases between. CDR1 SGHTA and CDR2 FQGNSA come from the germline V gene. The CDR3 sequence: CASSLESGQETQYF. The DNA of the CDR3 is TGTGCCAGCAGCTTAGAAAGCGGCCAAGAGACCCAGTACTTC.

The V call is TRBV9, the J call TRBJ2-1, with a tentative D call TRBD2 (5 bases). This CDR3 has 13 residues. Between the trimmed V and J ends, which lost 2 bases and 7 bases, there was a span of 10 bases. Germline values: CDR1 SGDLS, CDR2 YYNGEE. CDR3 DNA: TGTGCCAGCAGCGTTGGCGGACTGAATGAGCAGTTCTTC. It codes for CASSVGGLNEQFF.

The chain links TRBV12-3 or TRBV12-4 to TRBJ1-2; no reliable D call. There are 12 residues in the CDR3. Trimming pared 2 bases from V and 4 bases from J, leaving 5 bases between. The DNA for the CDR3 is TGTGCCAGCAGTTTAACGGTCTATGGCTACACCTTC. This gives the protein CASSLTVYGYTF.

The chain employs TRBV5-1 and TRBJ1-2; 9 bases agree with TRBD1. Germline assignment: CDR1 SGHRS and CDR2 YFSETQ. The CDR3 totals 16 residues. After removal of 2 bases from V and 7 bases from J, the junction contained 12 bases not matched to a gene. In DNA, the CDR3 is TGCGCCAGCAGCTTCCAAACCGGGACAGGGTTTAGTGGCTACACCTTC. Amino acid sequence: CASSFQTGTGFSGYTF.

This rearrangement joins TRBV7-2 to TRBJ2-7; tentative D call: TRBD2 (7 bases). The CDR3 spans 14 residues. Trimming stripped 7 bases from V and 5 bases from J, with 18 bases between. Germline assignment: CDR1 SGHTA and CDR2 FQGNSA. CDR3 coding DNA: TGTGCCAGCAACTGGGGAGGGGGGCAGGACGAGCAGTACTTC. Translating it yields CASNWGGGQDEQYF.

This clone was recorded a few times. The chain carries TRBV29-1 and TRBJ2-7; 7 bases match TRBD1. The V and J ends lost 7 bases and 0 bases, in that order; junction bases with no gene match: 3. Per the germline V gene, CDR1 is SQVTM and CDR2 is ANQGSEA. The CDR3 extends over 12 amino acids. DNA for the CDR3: TGCAGCGGGAGGACAGGCTCCTACGAGCAGTACTTC. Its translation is CSGRTGSYEQYF.

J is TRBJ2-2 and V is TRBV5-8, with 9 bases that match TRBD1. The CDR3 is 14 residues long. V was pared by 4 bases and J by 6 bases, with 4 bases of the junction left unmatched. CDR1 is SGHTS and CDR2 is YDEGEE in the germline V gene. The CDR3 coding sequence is TGTGCCAGCAGCCGGGACAGGGACCCCGGGGAGCTGTTTTTT. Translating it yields CASSRDRDPGELFF.

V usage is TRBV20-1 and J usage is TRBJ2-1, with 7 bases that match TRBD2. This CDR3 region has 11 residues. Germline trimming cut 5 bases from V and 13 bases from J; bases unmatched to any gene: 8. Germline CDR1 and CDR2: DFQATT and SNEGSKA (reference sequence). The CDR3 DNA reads TGCAGTGCTCGCCTCAGCGGGACCCAGTTCTTC. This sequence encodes CSARLSGTQFF.

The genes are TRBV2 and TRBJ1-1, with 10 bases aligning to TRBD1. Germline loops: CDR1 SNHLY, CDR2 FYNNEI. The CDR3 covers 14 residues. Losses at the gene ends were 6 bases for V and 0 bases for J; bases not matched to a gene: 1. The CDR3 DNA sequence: TGTGCCAGCAGGGGACAGGGGTTGAACACTGAAGCTTTCTTT. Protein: CASRGQGLNTEAFF. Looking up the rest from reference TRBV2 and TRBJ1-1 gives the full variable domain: EPEVTQTPSHQVTQMGQEVILRCVPISNHLYFYWYRQILGQKVEFLVSFYNNEISEKSEIFDDQFSVERPDGSNFTLKIRSTKLEDSAMYFCASRGQGLNTEAFFGQGTRLTVV.

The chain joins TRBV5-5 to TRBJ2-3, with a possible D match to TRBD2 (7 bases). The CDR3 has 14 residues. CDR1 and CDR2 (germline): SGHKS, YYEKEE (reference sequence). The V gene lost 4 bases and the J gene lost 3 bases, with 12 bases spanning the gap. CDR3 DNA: TGTGCCAGCAGCCCGAGGGGGGGTACAGATACGCAGTATTTT. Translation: CASSPRGGTDTQYF.

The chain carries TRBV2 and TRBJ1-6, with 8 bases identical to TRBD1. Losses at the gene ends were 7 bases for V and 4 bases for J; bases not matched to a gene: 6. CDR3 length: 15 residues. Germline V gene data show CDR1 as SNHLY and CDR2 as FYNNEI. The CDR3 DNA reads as TGTGCCAGCATACGCCGGGACAGGTATAATTCACCCCTCCACTTT. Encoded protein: CASIRRDRYNSPLHF.

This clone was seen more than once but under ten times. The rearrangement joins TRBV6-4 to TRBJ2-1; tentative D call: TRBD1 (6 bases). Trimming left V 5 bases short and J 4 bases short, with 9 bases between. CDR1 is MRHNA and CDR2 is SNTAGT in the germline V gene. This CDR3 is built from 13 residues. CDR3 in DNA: TGTGCCAGCAGTCCTGACAGGTACAATGAGCAGTTCTTC. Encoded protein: CASSPDRYNEQFF.

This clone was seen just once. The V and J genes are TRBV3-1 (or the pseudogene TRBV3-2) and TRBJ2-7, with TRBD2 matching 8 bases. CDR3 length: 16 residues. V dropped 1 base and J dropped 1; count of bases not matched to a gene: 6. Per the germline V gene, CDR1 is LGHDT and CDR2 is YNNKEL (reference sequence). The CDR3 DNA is TGTGCCAGCAGCCAAGGACGGGGGGGAGCTTCCTACGAGCAGTACTTC. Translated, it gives CASSQGRGGASYEQYF.

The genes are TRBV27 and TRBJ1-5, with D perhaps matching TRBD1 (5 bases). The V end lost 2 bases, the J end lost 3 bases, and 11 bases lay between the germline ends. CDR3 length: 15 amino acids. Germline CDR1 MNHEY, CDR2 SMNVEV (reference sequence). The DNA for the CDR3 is TGTGCCAGCAGTTTACGCAGGGAAAACAATCAGCCCCAGCATTTT. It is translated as CASSLRRENNQPQHF.

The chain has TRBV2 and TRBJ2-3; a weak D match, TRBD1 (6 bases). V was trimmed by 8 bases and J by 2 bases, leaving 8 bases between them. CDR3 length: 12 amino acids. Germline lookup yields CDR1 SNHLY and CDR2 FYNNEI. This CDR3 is CASGGLTDTQYF. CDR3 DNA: TGTGCCAGCGGGGGCCTCACAGATACGCAGTATTTT.

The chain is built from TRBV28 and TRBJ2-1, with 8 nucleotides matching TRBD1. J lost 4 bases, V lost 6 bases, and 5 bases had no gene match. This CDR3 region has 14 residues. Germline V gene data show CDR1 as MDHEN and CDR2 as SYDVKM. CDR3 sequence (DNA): TGTGCCAGCAGCGGGACAGGCCGTTACAATGAGCAGTTCTTC. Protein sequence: CASSGTGRYNEQFF.

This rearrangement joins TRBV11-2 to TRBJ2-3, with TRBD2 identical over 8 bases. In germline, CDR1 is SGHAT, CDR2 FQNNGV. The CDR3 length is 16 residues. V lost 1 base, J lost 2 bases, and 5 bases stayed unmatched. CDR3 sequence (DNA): TGTGCCAGCAGCTTAGTAAGCGGGGGTCTCACAGATACGCAGTATTTT. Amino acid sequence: CASSLVSGGLTDTQYF.

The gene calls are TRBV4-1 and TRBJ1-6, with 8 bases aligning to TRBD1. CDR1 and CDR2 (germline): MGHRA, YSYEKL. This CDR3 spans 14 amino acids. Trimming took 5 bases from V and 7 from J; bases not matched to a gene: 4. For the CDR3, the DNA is TGCGCCAGCAGCTCCCGACAGGGGAATTCACCCCTCCACTTT. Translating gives CASSSRQGNSPLHF.

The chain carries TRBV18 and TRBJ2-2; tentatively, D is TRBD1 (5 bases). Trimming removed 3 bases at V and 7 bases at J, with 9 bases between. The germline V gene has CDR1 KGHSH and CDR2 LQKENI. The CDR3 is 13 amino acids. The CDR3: CASSPQGFGELFF. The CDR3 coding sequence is TGTGCCAGCTCACCGCAGGGTTTCGGGGAGCTGTTTTTT.

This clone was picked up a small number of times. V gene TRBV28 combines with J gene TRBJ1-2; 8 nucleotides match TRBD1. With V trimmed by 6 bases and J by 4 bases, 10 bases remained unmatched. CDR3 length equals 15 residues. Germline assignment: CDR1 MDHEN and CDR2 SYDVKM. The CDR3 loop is CASSPADRDLYGYTF. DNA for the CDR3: TGTGCCAGCAGCCCCGCGGACAGGGACCTCTATGGCTACACCTTC.

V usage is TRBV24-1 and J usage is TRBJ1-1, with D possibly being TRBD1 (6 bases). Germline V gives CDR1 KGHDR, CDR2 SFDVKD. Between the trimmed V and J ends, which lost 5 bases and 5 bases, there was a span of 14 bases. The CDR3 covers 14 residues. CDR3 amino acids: CATSGQGPDTEAFF. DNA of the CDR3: TGTGCCACCAGTGGTCAGGGGCCGGATACTGAAGCTTTCTTT.